Listed below are T cell receptor beta chains from one sample, sequenced in a study of T-cell reconstitution after alpha-beta-depleted transplantation in children. TCRdb reprocessed the PCR reads via MiXCR and lists one record per CDR3 protein. The sample gives 280,000 or so distinct CDR3 sequences, around 10% of which show up once; around 24% is in the top ten. Sequenced here: peripheral blood, sampled 180 days after TCRalphabeta/CD19-depleted stem cell transplant. These TCRs come from a male patient aged 2-15 years who had a stem cell transplant for chronic granulomatous disease, so the T cells may come from the graft donor. Both conserved end residues are part of each CDR3. Fields, in order: D gene, V gene, J gene, clone size, CDR3 DNA, CDR3 protein. The D gene is left open where the match is weak. Size is stated for part of the rows, as once, few or many counts, or as a class when the clone is expanded.

D: TRBD1; V: TRBV29-1; J: TRBJ2-5; size: many; DNA: TGCAGCGTGAAATTTGACAGGGGTTGGGAGACCCAGTACTTC; CDR3: CSVKFDRGWETQYF
D: TRBD1; V: TRBV7-9; J: TRBJ1-3; size: many; DNA: TGTGCCAGCAGCTTATTGGGACAGGCCCGAGGAAACACCATATATTTT; CDR3: CASSLLGQARGNTIYF
D: TRBD2; V: TRBV20-1; J: TRBJ2-7; size: many; DNA: TGCAGTGCTAGGGCTCTAGCGGGAGGTACTTACGAGCAGTACTTC; CDR3: CSARALAGGTYEQYF
D: NA; V: TRBV12-2; J: TRBJ1-1; size: few; DNA: TGTGCAAGTCGCTGGAAAGACAGGGGTACTGAAGCTTTCTTT; CDR3: CASRWKDRGTEAFF
D: TRBD1; V: TRBV20-1; J: TRBJ2-7; size: many; DNA: TGCAGTGCTAGTAGAACAGGGGGCGAGCAGTACTTC; CDR3: CSASRTGGEQYF
D: NA; V: TRBV6-5; J: TRBJ1-1; size: many; DNA: TGTGCCAGCACTTTTATACCCGGCGTTGAAGCTTTCTTT; CDR3: CASTFIPGVEAFF
D: TRBD2; V: TRBV29-1; J: TRBJ2-7; size: few; DNA: TGCAGCGTCCCAGCGGGAGGCTCAGAATCCTACGAGCAGTACTTC; CDR3: CSVPAGGSESYEQYF
D: NA; V: TRBV15; J: TRBJ1-1; size: few; DNA: TGTGCCACCAGCAGAGATCCCAGACCGAACACTGAAGCTTTCTTT; CDR3: CATSRDPRPNTEAFF
D: TRBD2; V: TRBV11-1; J: TRBJ2-1; size: many; DNA: TGTGCCAGCAGCACGGGGACTAGCGGGGACAGCTCCTACAATGAGCAGTTCTTC; CDR3: CASSTGTSGDSSYNEQFF
D: TRBD2; V: TRBV20-1; J: TRBJ2-7; size: many; DNA: TGCAGTGCTAGGGGACTAGCGGGCGGCTACGAGCAGTACTTC; CDR3: CSARGLAGGYEQYF
D: NA; V: TRBV7-9; J: TRBJ2-1; size: many; DNA: TGTGCCAGCAGCTTAGCGTTACGGGAAGGGGGTAATGAGCAGTTCTTC; CDR3: CASSLALREGGNEQFF
D: NA; V: TRBV6-1; J: TRBJ1-4; size: many; DNA: TGTGCCAGCAGCCGCGGTGGGGGGGCAAAAGAAAAACTGTTTTTT; CDR3: CASSRGGGAKEKLFF
D: NA; V: TRBV29-1; J: TRBJ2-1; size: many; DNA: TGCAGCGTTGGTCTTGGCGGCCAAACGGGCCATGAGCAGTTCTTC; CDR3: CSVGLGGQTGHEQFF
D: NA; V: TRBV5-4; J: TRBJ2-3; size: NA; DNA: TGTGCCAGCAGCTTCCAACAGGATACGCAGTATTTT; CDR3: CASSFQQDTQYF
D: NA; V: TRBV10-3; J: TRBJ2-3; size: many; DNA: TGTGCCATCAGCCGCGGGTCAGATACGCAGTATTTT; CDR3: CAISRGSDTQYF
D: NA; V: TRBV20-1; J: TRBJ2-1; size: many; DNA: TGCAGTGCTAGCGACAGGAGGGGTCGGGGGCAGTTCTTC; CDR3: CSASDRRGRGQFF